The clone carrying this T cell receptor beta chain was detected many times. Its antigen is currently unknown. These data come from a study of Graves' ophthalmopathy and Graves' hyperthyroidism. General study results and limits: Distinction of ophthalmopathy from stable hyperthyroidism by a 13-signature model reached almost 90% sensitivity and 65% to 83% specificity. Blood repertoires reportedly contained most expanded thyroid clonotypes above 0.001 frequency.

Amplification from RNA transcripts yielded the TCR beta CDR3 regions. The workflow started with a first-round RT-PCR run with HTBI primers and then moved on to a second-round multiplex PCR. TCRdb processed the multiplex PCR reads anew with MiXCR; each CDR3 protein has one entry. This table holds about 340,000 distinct CDR3 sequences, 15% to 20% found once. V shed 1 base and J shed 2 bases, with 6 bases lying between them. CDR1 MNHEY and CDR2 SVGAGI come from the germline V gene. This CDR3 spans 14 amino acids. Uncontrolled infections, pregnancy, lactation or other autoimmune diseases led to patient exclusion. Orbital computed tomography, together with clinical symptoms, serum thyroxine, TRAb and thyroid ultrasound, was used for diagnosis.

The chain has TRBV6-5 and TRBJ1-3; no clear D gene. The source material was peripheral blood. The source is an adult man with Graves' ophthalmopathy. The CDR3 nucleotides are TGTGCCAGCAGTTACTTCCCGCCTGGAAACACCATATATTTT. Its protein is CASSYFPPGNTIYF.